These 27 T cell receptor beta chains were sequenced from one sample in a study of T cells in Graves' hyperthyroidism and ophthalmopathy (dated by TCRdb to between 2017 and 2020). Libraries were made using multiplex PCR. This sample was sequenced with an Illumina HiSeq 2000. Amplification of TCR beta CDR3 regions was carried out from RNA transcripts. The first round of RT-PCR for the TCR CDR3 was performed with the HTBI primer set and the Qiagen OneStep RT-PCR kit. TCRdb took the public reads, trimmed them with fastp at Q25, ran MiXCR for clone calling and kept in-frame beta chains. Under each unique CDR3 protein, matching rows form one entry showing the most common genes and DNA. The sample includes roughly 380,000 distinct CDR3 sequences, with roughly an eighth observed a single time. About 5% of the sample belongs to the ten largest clones. The sequenced sample consisted of blood. These receptors came from a woman under 30 with Graves' hyperthyroidism.

This clonotype was picked up a small number of times. The J gene is TRBJ1-2, the V gene TRBV6-1; 11 nucleotides align to TRBD1. There are 13 residues in the CDR3. Looked up from germline, CDR1 is MNHNS and CDR2 is SASEGT. V lost 3 bases and J lost 6; bases outside the gene matches: 0. The CDR3 DNA follows: TGTGCCAGCAGTGAGGGACAGGGGGATGGCTACACCTTC. Protein sequence: CASSEGQGDGYTF.

This clonotype was counted a few times. This chain connects TRBV27 to TRBJ2-1, with unresolved D. This CDR3 has 16 residues. Trimming shortened V by 5 bases and J by 7 bases, and 21 bases separated the two germline ends. Germline V gene data show CDR1 as MNHEY and CDR2 as SMNVEV (reference sequence). CDR3 in amino acids: CASSLGPLGLINEQFF. The CDR3 bases are TGTGCCAGCAGTCTCGGTCCGCTGGGCCTAATTAATGAGCAGTTCTTC.

This CDR3 reads CSARAAVLYEQYF. The CDR3, as DNA: TGCAGTGCTAGAGCAGCAGTCCTCTACGAGCAGTACTTC. V and J are TRBV20-1 and TRBJ2-7; D not resolved. The ends were cut back, 1 base at V and 3 bases at J, with 10 bases in the middle. Germline V lookup: CDR1 DFQATT, CDR2 SNEGSKA (reference sequence). CDR3 length: 13 residues.

The sample holds many counts of this clonotype. The chain joins TRBV2 to TRBJ2-1, with 9 bases aligning to TRBD2. The CDR3 is made up of 12 amino acids. The trim removed 7 bases at V and 10 bases at J, leaving 5 bases unmatched. Germline V gene lookup returns CDR1 SNHLY and CDR2 FYNNEI. This CDR3 is CASTRTSAEQFF. The CDR3 region has the DNA TGTGCCAGCACGAGGACTAGCGCCGAGCAGTTCTTC.

This clonotype was seen more than once but under ten times. The chain uses TRBV4-1 and TRBJ2-7; a possible D gene is TRBD1 (6 bases). Germline lookup yields CDR1 MGHRA and CDR2 YSYEKL. The V gene lost 2 bases and the J gene lost 5 bases, with 13 bases spanning the gap. The CDR3 is made up of 14 amino acids. CDR3 sequence: CASSQIEGVDEQYF. CDR3 bases: TGCGCCAGCAGCCAAATAGAGGGGGTAGACGAGCAGTACTTC.

This rearrangement joins TRBV7-9 to TRBJ1-1, with 10 bases lining up with TRBD1. Germline values: CDR1 SEHNR, CDR2 FQNEAQ (reference sequence). CDR3 size: 16 residues. Losses at the gene ends were 0 bases for V and 6 bases for J; bases not matched to a gene: 7. DNA for the CDR3: TGTGCCAGCAGCTTAGCGACAGGGGGCGCCGGCGCTGAAGCTTTCTTT. Amino acids: CASSLATGGAGAEAFF.

The DNA for the CDR3 is TGCGCCAGCAGCTTGGATCCGGGGGCGCACAATGAGCAGTTCTTC. Translated: CASSLDPGAHNEQFF. The V gene is TRBV5-1, the J gene TRBJ2-1; tentatively, D is TRBD1 or TRBD2 (6 bases each). This CDR3 is 15 amino acids long. V lost 0 bases, J lost 5 bases, and 12 bases lay in between. Looked up from germline, CDR1 is SGHRS and CDR2 is YFSETQ.

This clonotype was counted ten times or more. The chain combines TRBV2 with TRBJ1-1, with no clear D. V was cut by 9 bases and J by 14 bases, with 19 bases left in between. CDR3 length: 11 residues. Germline loops: CDR1 SNHLY, CDR2 FYNNEI. The CDR3 is CARLVGGRLFF. In DNA, the CDR3 is TGTGCCAGATTGGTTGGAGGCAGGCTCTTCTTT.

At least ten counts were recorded for this clonotype. J is TRBJ2-5 and V is TRBV18; D unclear. Trimming took off 5 bases at V and 5 bases at J, with 12 bases between the two ends. CDR3 length: 13 amino acids. In germline, CDR1 is KGHSH, CDR2 LQKENI. CDR3 sequence (DNA): TGTGCCAGCTCATCTCACAGTAGGGAGACCCAGTACTTC. As protein: CASSSHSRETQYF.

This clonotype has ten or more counts. The rearrangement links TRBV30 to TRBJ2-7, with TRBD2 matching 7 bases. CDR3 size: 12 residues. Germline V gives CDR1 GTSNPN, CDR2 SVGIG (reference sequence). Germline trimming cut 3 bases from V and 4 bases from J; bases unmatched to any gene: 3. CDR3 DNA sequence: TGTGCCTGGAGGGGAGGGAATTACGAGCAGTACTTC. Amino acids: CAWRGGNYEQYF. Full variable domain (outside the CDR3, taken from reference TRBV30 and TRBJ2-7): SQTIHQWPATLVQPVGSPLSLECTVEGTSNPNLYWYRQAAGRGLQLLFYSVGIGQISSEVPQNLSASRPQDRQFILSSKKLLLSDSGFYLCAWRGGNYEQYFGPGTRLTVT.

This clonotype was detected only a few times. The V call is TRBV4-3, the J call TRBJ2-5, with 7 bases identical to TRBD1. The length of the CDR3 is 14 residues. Germline V CDR1 and CDR2: LGHNA, YSLEER. V was pared by 2 bases and J by 1 base, with 1 base of the junction left unmatched. The CDR3 DNA reads TGCGCCAGCAGCCAAAACAGGGGCCAAGAGACCCAGTACTTC. This sequence encodes CASSQNRGQETQYF.

This clonotype appeared many times. The chain uses TRBV28 and TRBJ1-2; tentative D call: TRBD1 (5 bases). The CDR3 has 15 residues. The V end lost 4 bases, the J end lost 1 base, and 13 bases lay between the germline ends. Germline-derived CDR1 and CDR2 are MDHEN and SYDVKM. The CDR3 DNA is TGTGCCAGCAGTTCTGGAGGGGCGCTTAACTATGGCTACACCTTC. Translated, it gives CASSSGGALNYGYTF.

This clonotype was seen ten or more times. This sequence joins TRBV11-2 and TRBJ2-7; 11 nucleotides line up with TRBD2. This CDR3 has 17 amino acids. J was trimmed by 6 bases and V by 0 bases; bases with no gene match: 10. CDR1 is SGHAT, CDR2 FQNNGV, per germline. CDR3 DNA sequence: TGTGCCAGCAGCTTAGAGCCATGGACTAGCGGGTCGTCCGAGCAGTACTTC. This sequence encodes CASSLEPWTSGSSEQYF. Filled out from reference TRBV11-2 and TRBJ2-7, the complete variable domain reads EAGVAQSPRYKIIEKRQSVAFWCNPISGHATLYWYQQILGQGPKLLIQFQNNGVVDDSQLPKDRFSAERLKGVDSTLKIQPAKLEDSAVYLCASSLEPWTSGSSEQYFGPGTRLTVT.

The chain combines TRBV20-1 with TRBJ2-1, with 15 bases fitting TRBD2. The V gene's germline CDR1 is DFQATT and CDR2 SNEGSKA (reference sequence). This CDR3 region has 14 residues. Losses at the gene ends were 6 bases for V and 10 bases for J; bases not matched to a gene: 7. Here the CDR3 DNA reads TGCAGTGCGCAGGGACTAGCGGGAGGAGAGGAGCAGTTCTTC. This translates into CSAQGLAGGEEQFF.

V and J are TRBV27 and TRBJ2-5; perhaps TRBD1 as D (5 bases). This CDR3 has 12 amino acids. Germline CDR1 MNHEY, CDR2 SMNVEV (reference sequence). V dropped 6 bases and J dropped 5 bases, with 10 bases sitting between them. The DNA of the CDR3 is TGTGCCAGCAGATCAGGGTTGGAGACCCAGTACTTC. Translating it yields CASRSGLETQYF.

This clonotype was observed a handful of times. The rearrangement uses TRBV9 and TRBJ2-4; a possible D gene is TRBD1 (6 bases). The CDR3 loop spans 16 amino acids. Per the germline V gene, CDR1 is SGDLS and CDR2 is YYNGEE. V was cut by 4 bases and J by 2 bases, with 16 bases left in between. Here the CDR3 DNA reads TGTGCCAGCAGCTTGAGGGACATCGGGTCCAAAAACATTCAGTACTTC. This sequence encodes CASSLRDIGSKNIQYF.

The table lists this clonotype with many counts. The V and J genes are TRBV28 and TRBJ1-1; 7 bases fit TRBD1. The CDR3 is 19 residues long. Germline CDR1 and CDR2: MDHEN and SYDVKM. V shed 5 bases and J 4 bases; nucleotides not matched to a gene: 22. The CDR3 sequence: CASSRTGRLTLGQGTEAFF. The CDR3 DNA reads TGTGCCAGCAGTCGGACAGGAAGACTCACCCTGGGCCAGGGCACTGAAGCTTTCTTT.

CDR3 bases: TGTGCCAGCAGGGAACTAGCGGGAGGTTTCTATGAGCAGTTCTTC. Amino acids: CASRELAGGFYEQFF. The chain recombines TRBV2 with TRBJ2-1, with 12 bases lining up with TRBD2. The CDR3 has 15 amino acids. V lost 6 bases and J lost 8; bases outside the gene matches: 8. Per germline, CDR1 SNHLY and CDR2 FYNNEI.

This clonotype has at least ten counts. The CDR3 is CAWSVAEQFF. CDR3 nucleotides: TGTGCCTGGAGTGTAGCTGAGCAGTTCTTC. The gene calls are TRBV30 and TRBJ2-1; D is undetermined. Trimming shortened V by 0 bases and J by 9 bases, and 3 bases separated the two germline ends. The CDR3 sequence is 10 residues long. Per the germline V gene, CDR1 is GTSNPN and CDR2 is SVGIG (reference sequence).

This clonotype was counted ten times or more. V usage is TRBV7-8 and J usage is TRBJ2-2, with 7 bases lining up with TRBD2. CDR1 and CDR2 from the germline V gene are SGHVS and FQNEAQ. The ends lost 2 bases at V and 1 base at J; junction bases unmatched: 4. The CDR3 loop spans 16 amino acids. CDR3 loop: CASSLPSSGNTGELFF. The CDR3 coding sequence is TGTGCCAGCAGCTTACCCTCTAGCGGGAACACCGGGGAGCTGTTTTTT.

The rearrangement uses TRBV28 and TRBJ2-4; 12 bases are shared with TRBD1. CDR1 is MDHEN, CDR2 SYDVKM, per germline. There are 14 residues in the CDR3. With 4 bases clipped from V and 7 bases from J, the junction kept 2 bases outside the gene matches. The CDR3 reads CASSYGTGGNIQYF. DNA for the CDR3: TGTGCCAGCAGTTACGGGACAGGGGGCAACATTCAGTACTTC.

This clonotype was observed many times. V is TRBV28 and J is TRBJ1-2, with 10 bases identical to TRBD1. The CDR3 runs 13 residues. Unmatched junction bases numbered 7, after V lost 8 bases and J lost 7 bases. Germline CDR1 and CDR2: MDHEN and SYDVKM. This chain's CDR3 is CASGGQGMGGYTF. In DNA form, the CDR3 reads TGTGCCAGCGGGGGACAGGGGATGGGTGGCTACACCTTC.

This clonotype was seen a handful of times. J is TRBJ2-1 and V is TRBV30; D uncertain. Germline-derived CDR1 and CDR2 are GTSNPN and SVGIG (reference sequence). The CDR3 loop spans 11 amino acids. V was pared by 3 bases and J by 12 bases, with 12 bases between. The DNA for the CDR3 is TGTGCCTGGAGAGACGAAATTTCGCAGTTCTTC. Amino acids: CAWRDEISQFF.

The chain is built from TRBV10-2 and TRBJ2-7, with D perhaps TRBD2 (6 bases). The germline V and J ends were trimmed by 4 bases and 2 bases, with 12 bases remaining between them. The CDR3 runs to 14 residues. CDR1 and CDR2 from the germline V gene are WSHSY and SAAADI. CDR3 sequence: CASSVGTLPYEQYF. The CDR3 bases are TGCGCCAGCAGTGTGGGGACTCTACCCTACGAGCAGTACTTC.

In this sample, this clonotype turned up a few times. The J gene is TRBJ1-3, the V gene TRBV6-1; TRBD1 agrees at 8 bases. V lost 7 bases to trimming and J lost 1 base; unmatched junction nucleotides: 3. Per the germline V gene, CDR1 is MNHNS and CDR2 is SASEGT. The length of the CDR3 is 14 residues. CDR3 sequence: CASTTGGSGNTIYF. CDR3 nucleotides: TGTGCCAGCACCACAGGGGGGTCTGGAAACACCATATATTTT.

The V call is TRBV9, the J call TRBJ2-5; D might be TRBD2 (5 bases). This CDR3 spans 13 amino acids. The germline V and J ends were trimmed by 4 bases and 1 base, with 8 bases remaining between them. Germline lookup yields CDR1 SGDLS and CDR2 YYNGEE. The CDR3: CASSIRGQETQYF. CDR3 bases: TGTGCCAGCAGCATACGGGGCCAAGAGACCCAGTACTTC.

This clonotype was picked up a small number of times. The V and J genes are TRBV6-1 and TRBJ1-2; D not resolved. The CDR3 extends over 14 amino acids. Trimming pared 2 bases from V and 5 bases from J, leaving 12 bases between. Germline-derived CDR1 and CDR2 are MNHNS and SASEGT. The CDR3 region is CASSEFGGYYGYTF. DNA of the CDR3: TGTGCCAGCAGTGAATTCGGAGGTTATTATGGCTACACCTTC.